Sequencing of this T cell receptor (beta chain) was carried out in a study of T cells in Graves' hyperthyroidism and ophthalmopathy. Many counts were recorded for this clonotype. Amplification of TCR beta CDR3 regions was performed using RNA transcripts as template. An initial round of RT-PCR targeting the TCR CDR3 relied on the HTBI primer set. One entry per CDR3 protein results from TCRdb running MiXCR on the multiplex PCR reads. Among about 590,000 distinct CDR3 sequences listed, 15% to 19% were seen once. The J segment lost 10 bases and the V segment lost 5 bases, leaving 14 bases of the junction unmatched. Germline V gene data show CDR1 as SGHAT and CDR2 as FQNNGV. The CDR3 covers 16 residues. Diagnoses used clinical symptoms, serum thyroxine and TRAb, thyroid ultrasound and orbital computed tomography.

The sequencing input was blood. This receptor was identified in a woman between 25 and 40 years old with Graves' hyperthyroidism. The chain recombines TRBV11-2 with TRBJ2-3, with TRBD2 identical over 11 bases. This CDR3 reads CASSPGTSGGAGAQYF. Here the CDR3 DNA reads TGTGCCAGCAGCCCAGGGACTAGCGGAGGGGCTGGGGCGCAGTATTTT. Full variable domain (rest looked up from reference TRBV11-2 and TRBJ2-3): EAGVAQSPRYKIIEKRQSVAFWCNPISGHATLYWYQQILGQGPKLLIQFQNNGVVDDSQLPKDRFSAERLKGVDSTLKIQPAKLEDSAVYLCASSPGTSGGAGAQYFGPGTRLTVL.